Each of the 26 T cell receptor beta chains below was sequenced from the same sample in a study of blood T cells in healthy people across ages. Through a sample-barcoded 5' primer and a J-beta primer mix, a second PCR was run for roughly 6 to 12 cycles. TCRdb analysed the 5' RACE reads with MiXCR anew, one entry per CDR3 protein. The table records 500,000 to 700,000 distinct CDR3 sequences, about 30% of them present only once. Sequenced sample: blood. The receptor source for this set is a woman of 80 years or more in good health.

The chain is built from TRBV20-1 and TRBJ2-3, with D possibly being TRBD2 (7 bases). Trimming removed 6 bases at V and 3 bases at J, with 22 bases between. The germline gives CDR1 DFQATT, CDR2 SNEGSKA (reference sequence). The CDR3 contains 16 residues. CDR3 in amino acids: CSAPPAGAVATDTQYF. CDR3 nucleotide sequence: TGCAGTGCCCCCCCGGCGGGGGCCGTAGCGACAGATACGCAGTATTTT.

The chain carries TRBV7-8 and TRBJ2-1; 7 bases line up with TRBD1. The CDR3 spans 15 residues. Germline V gene data show CDR1 as SGHVS and CDR2 as FQNEAQ. V lost 5 bases to trimming and J lost 1 base; unmatched junction nucleotides: 5. In DNA form, the CDR3 reads TGTGCCAGCAGCCCCCAGGGGGATTCCTACAATGAGCAGTTCTTC. Residues: CASSPQGDSYNEQFF.

This clonotype was picked up one time. The chain combines TRBV7-2 with TRBJ1-2; D gene unclear. Germline lookup yields CDR1 SGHTA and CDR2 FQGNSA. There are 13 residues in the CDR3. V lost 8 bases and J lost 0, with 10 bases in between. The DNA for the CDR3 is TGTGCCAGCCACCCCGGGCCTAACTATGGCTACACCTTC. It specifies CASHPGPNYGYTF.

With respect to this clonotype: This could be a read error, since a much larger clone is one nucleotide away. The rearrangement uses TRBV6-5 and TRBJ2-1, with D unclear. CDR1 and CDR2 (germline): MNHEY, SVGAGI. With 0 bases removed from V and 10 bases from J, the gap between germline ends came to 13 bases. This CDR3 region has 14 residues. CDR3 coding DNA: TGTGCCAGCAGTTACTCACAGCAGCGCAGCGAGCAGTTCTTC. It is translated as CASSYSQQRSEQFF.

V is TRBV19 and J is TRBJ2-1, with D tentatively TRBD2 (6 bases). Trimming left V 7 bases short and J 6 bases short, with 10 bases between. Germline-derived CDR1 and CDR2 are LNHDA and SQIVND (reference sequence). This CDR3 has 12 residues. The CDR3 DNA follows: TGTGCCAGTACGGCGGGGTGCAATGAGCAGTTCTTC. This codes for CASTAGCNEQFF.

The V gene is TRBV3-1, the J gene TRBJ1-2; no firm D call. This CDR3 has 11 amino acids. V was clipped by 1 base and J by 14 bases, with 11 bases between them. The germline CDR1 and CDR2 sequences are LGHDT and YNNKEL (reference sequence). Here the CDR3 DNA reads TGTGCCAGCAGCCAAGTTGGAGACTTAACCTTC. It codes for CASSQVGDLTF.

This clonotype was seen many times. DNA of the CDR3: TGCAGTGCTAGCGACGGGCGGACTAACTATGGCTACACCTTC. It encodes CSASDGRTNYGYTF. The chain links TRBV20-1 to TRBJ1-2; unclear D gene. CDR1 is DFQATT and CDR2 is SNEGSKA in the germline V gene (reference sequence). Trimming took 3 bases from V and 0 from J, leaving 11 bases between them. CDR3 length equals 14 residues.

Only a few counts were recorded for this clonotype. The chain employs TRBV30 and TRBJ1-2; 7 positions match TRBD1. V shed 7 bases, J shed 2 bases, and the junction held 10 bases outside the gene matches. The length of the CDR3 is 14 residues. CDR1 and CDR2 (germline): GTSNPN, SVGIG (reference sequence). The CDR3 coding sequence is TGTGCCTTTGGAACAGGGGCAAACAACTATGGCTACACCTTC. Its translation is CAFGTGANNYGYTF.

The chain employs TRBV20-1 and TRBJ1-5; possibly TRBD1 for D (6 bases). V was cut by 5 bases and J by 7 bases, with 21 bases left in between. Germline lookup yields CDR1 DFQATT and CDR2 SNEGSKA (reference sequence). CDR3 size: 15 residues. CDR3 sequence: CSAQNTQGARQPQHF. The CDR3 DNA reads as TGCAGTGCTCAAAACACACAGGGTGCCAGGCAGCCCCAGCATTTT.

V gene TRBV3-1 combines with J gene TRBJ2-7; no clear D gene. The V gene's germline CDR1 is LGHDT and CDR2 YNNKEL (reference sequence). The CDR3 totals 14 residues. The V and J ends lost 2 bases and 0 bases respectively, with 8 bases between them. CDR3 loop: CASSQYSTSYEQYF. Written as DNA, the CDR3 is TGTGCCAGCAGCCAATACTCCACCTCCTACGAGCAGTACTTC.

Many counts were recorded for this clonotype. The rearrangement uses TRBV9 and TRBJ2-7, with no clear D. CDR1 and CDR2 (germline): SGDLS, YYNGEE. V lost 4 bases, J lost 5 bases, and 19 bases lay in between. The CDR3 loop spans 15 amino acids. This chain's CDR3 is CASSPDRHTVNEQYF. CDR3 DNA sequence: TGTGCCAGCAGCCCGGACCGCCATACTGTTAACGAGCAGTACTTC.

The chain is built from TRBV20-1 and TRBJ2-1; 15 bases are shared with TRBD2. CDR3 size: 17 residues. In germline, CDR1 is DFQATT, CDR2 SNEGSKA (reference sequence). V lost 4 bases, J lost 3 bases, and 7 bases stayed unmatched. The CDR3 sequence is CSATGLAGGQGYNEQFF. The CDR3 DNA reads as TGCAGTGCTACTGGACTAGCGGGGGGGCAAGGCTACAATGAGCAGTTCTTC.

The genes are TRBV4-2 and TRBJ2-3; D not certain. Trimming took 0 bases from V and 6 from J, leaving 7 bases between them. The CDR3 has 13 residues. The germline gives CDR1 LGHNA, CDR2 YNFKEQ. The CDR3 DNA is TGTGCCAGCAGCCAAGATATGATGGATACGCAGTATTTT. This sequence encodes CASSQDMMDTQYF.

The rearrangement uses TRBV11-2 and TRBJ2-2, with TRBD1 as a possible D gene (6 bases). CDR1 is SGHAT and CDR2 is FQNNGV in the germline V gene. The V and J ends lost 5 bases and 1 base respectively, with 11 bases between them. The CDR3 contains 15 residues. CDR3 loop: CASSPGTLNTGELFF. The CDR3 DNA reads TGTGCCAGCAGCCCCGGGACACTGAACACCGGGGAGCTGTTTTTT.

The sample holds many counts of this clonotype. The chain is built from TRBV15 and TRBJ2-7, with 8 bases aligning to TRBD1. This CDR3 is built from 14 residues. Trimming cost V 0 bases and J 6 bases; bases outside gene matches: 4. Per the germline V gene, CDR1 is LNHNV and CDR2 is YYDKDF (reference sequence). The CDR3 loop is CATSRDNDRGEQYF. The CDR3 region has the DNA TGTGCCACCAGCAGAGATAATGACAGGGGCGAGCAGTACTTC.

This clonotype has a count of ten or more. J is TRBJ1-1 and V is TRBV27; tentatively, D is TRBD1 (6 bases). V lost 5 bases to trimming and J lost 1 base, with 11 bases between them. The CDR3 is made up of 14 amino acids. Per the germline V gene, CDR1 is MNHEY and CDR2 is SMNVEV (reference sequence). This CDR3 is CASSPGQRNTEAFF. The CDR3 DNA reads as TGTGCCAGCAGTCCGGGACAAAGGAACACTGAAGCTTTCTTT.

The V gene is TRBV9, the J gene TRBJ2-2; D perhaps matches TRBD1 (6 bases). V gave up 0 bases and J gave up 6 bases, with 15 bases separating them. CDR1 and CDR2 (germline): SGDLS, YYNGEE. This CDR3 has 16 residues. CDR3 loop: CASSVEAGVFAGELFF. The CDR3 DNA sequence: TGTGCCAGCAGCGTAGAGGCAGGGGTGTTTGCCGGGGAGCTGTTTTTT.

This clonotype was found many times. The chain joins TRBV15 to TRBJ1-4, with TRBD1 identical over 7 bases. This CDR3 is 16 amino acids long. Losses at the gene ends were 3 bases for V and 3 bases for J; bases not matched to a gene: 7. Germline V CDR1 and CDR2: LNHNV, YYDKDF (reference sequence). CDR3 sequence: CATSRPDRAPNEKLFF. CDR3 in DNA: TGTGCCACCAGCAGGCCAGACAGGGCGCCTAATGAAAAACTGTTTTTT.

This rearrangement joins TRBV3-1 to TRBJ1-2, with a tentative D call TRBD1 (5 bases). CDR3 length equals 14 residues. Germline V gene data show CDR1 as LGHDT and CDR2 as YNNKEL (reference sequence). V was cut by 5 bases and J by 8 bases, with 18 bases left in between. The CDR3 protein is CASSSGGGRQGYTF. CDR3 coding DNA: TGTGCCAGCAGCTCCGGGGGGGGAAGACAAGGCTACACCTTC. Drawing the rest from reference TRBV3-1 and TRBJ1-2, the complete variable domain is DTAVSQTPKYLVTQMGNDKSIKCEQNLGHDTMYWYKQDSKKFLKIMFSYNNKELIINETVPNRFSPKSPDKAHLNLHINSLELGDSAVYFCASSSGGGRQGYTFGSGTRLTVV.

The J gene is TRBJ1-6, the V gene TRBV10-3, with a tentative D call TRBD1 (6 bases). V was cut by 2 bases and J by 7 bases, with 12 bases left in between. The CDR3 loop spans 15 amino acids. Germline V lookup: CDR1 ENHRY, CDR2 SYGVKD. The CDR3 is CAISEGQSDNSPLHF. In DNA form, the CDR3 reads TGTGCCATCAGTGAGGGACAGAGTGACAATTCACCCCTCCACTTT.

The genes are TRBV5-1 and TRBJ1-1, with D possibly being TRBD1 (5 bases). Germline V gene data show CDR1 as SGHRS and CDR2 as YFSETQ. V was shortened by 2 bases and J by 1 base, with 15 bases between the two germline ends. This CDR3 has 16 amino acids. The CDR3 loop is CASSLQANQGNTEAFF. In nucleotides, the CDR3 is TGCGCCAGCAGCTTACAGGCGAACCAGGGGAACACTGAAGCTTTCTTT.

This clonotype was seen a single time. The chain couples TRBV5-1 to TRBJ1-1, with 9 bases lining up with TRBD1. V lost 4 bases and J lost 6; bases outside the gene matches: 10. CDR1 SGHRS and CDR2 YFSETQ come from the germline V gene. There are 15 residues in the CDR3. CDR3 bases: TGCGCCAGCAGCAGGGACAGGGAGCCGTGGGCTGAAGCTTTCTTT. It translates to CASSRDREPWAEAFF.

V and J are TRBV30 and TRBJ1-1; no reliable D call. Germline assignment: CDR1 GTSNPN and CDR2 SVGIG (reference sequence). There are 13 residues in the CDR3. Trimming removed 3 bases from V and 3 bases from J, with 11 bases in between. The CDR3 region is CAWRVSGYTEAFF. CDR3 nucleotides: TGTGCCTGGAGGGTCAGTGGGTACACTGAAGCTTTCTTT.

Only a few counts were recorded for this clonotype. This clone may be a read error of a much larger clone one base away. The V call is TRBV12-3 or TRBV12-4, the J call TRBJ2-4; D may be TRBD2 (5 bases). V lost 4 bases, J lost 9 bases, and 16 bases lay in between. This CDR3 is built from 14 residues. CDR3 in DNA: TGTGCCAGCAGTTGTTCTCCCGGGGTGGGCATTCAGTACTTC. It is translated as CASSCSPGVGIQYF.

To note about this clonotype: This may stem from a read error, because a much larger clone lies one nucleotide away. The J gene is TRBJ2-3, the V gene TRBV6-2 or TRBV6-3; D possibly corresponds to TRBD2 (7 bases). The CDR3 covers 15 residues. V was clipped by 4 bases and J by 3 bases, with 14 bases between them. The germline CDR1 and CDR2 sequences are MNHEY and SVGEGT. The CDR3 spells CASSWGGGSTDTQYF. For the CDR3, the DNA is TGTGCCAGCAGTTGGGGCGGGGGCTCGACAGATACGCAGTATTTT.

Regarding this clonotype: Possible read error: a much larger clone is one base away. The J gene is TRBJ1-6, the V gene TRBV10-3; 9 positions match TRBD1. The CDR3 loop spans 14 amino acids. CDR1 is ENHRY, CDR2 SYGVKD, per germline. CDR3 sequence (DNA): TGTGCCATCAGTGAAAGACAGGGGGTTTCACCCCGCCACTTT. Its protein is CAISERQGVSPRHF.